The subject of this entry is one TCR beta chain. The antigen is unknown. This CDR3 contains 16 residues. Trimming stripped 0 bases from V and 9 bases from J, with 16 bases between. Germline assignment: CDR1 SGHNT and CDR2 YYREEE (reference sequence). The record originates from a study of cytotoxic CD8 clonotypes in ibrutinib-treated CLL. As for the study in general: Once patients had received a median about eleven months of treatment, range 6 to 36, response samples were obtained. Study results and limitations: Clonality correlated strongly with circulating CD8+ T cells and exceeded age-matched healthy donors at baseline. Public clonotypes occurred uncommonly; on treatment, they contracted or remained stable.

Here immunoSEQ multiplex PCR was the method, and the copy in TCRdb shows in-frame clones only, minus some. The table has under 200,000 clones, approximately 80% seen once; the top ten hold approximately 2%. The source of this sequence is a human donor with chronic lymphocytic leukemia. The J gene is TRBJ1-6, the V gene TRBV5-4; D may be TRBD1 (6 bases). The source material was PBMCs, sampled after 12 months of ibrutinib treatment. This CDR3 reads CASSLGSLKDSSPLHF. The CDR3, as DNA: TGTGCCAGCAGCTTGGGGAGCCTTAAGGACAGTTCACCCCTCCACTTT.